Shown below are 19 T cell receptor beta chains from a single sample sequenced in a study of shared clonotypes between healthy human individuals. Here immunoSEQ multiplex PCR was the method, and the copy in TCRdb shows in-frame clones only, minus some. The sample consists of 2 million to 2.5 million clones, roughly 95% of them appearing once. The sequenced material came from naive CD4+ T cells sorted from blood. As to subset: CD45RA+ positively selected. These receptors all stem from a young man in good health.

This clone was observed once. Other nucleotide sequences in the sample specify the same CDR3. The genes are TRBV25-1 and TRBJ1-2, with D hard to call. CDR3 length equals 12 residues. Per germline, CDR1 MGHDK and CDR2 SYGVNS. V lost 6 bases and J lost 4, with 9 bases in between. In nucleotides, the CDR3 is TGTGCCAGCAGGGGTCTTAGCTATGGCTACACCTTC. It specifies CASRGLSYGYTF.

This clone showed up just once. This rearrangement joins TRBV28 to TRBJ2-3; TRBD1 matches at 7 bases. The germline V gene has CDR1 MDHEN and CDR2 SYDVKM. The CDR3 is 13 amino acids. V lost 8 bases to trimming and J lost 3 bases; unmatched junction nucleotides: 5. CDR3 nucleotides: TGTGCCAGCGGGACAGTTTTTACAGATACGCAGTATTTT. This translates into CASGTVFTDTQYF.

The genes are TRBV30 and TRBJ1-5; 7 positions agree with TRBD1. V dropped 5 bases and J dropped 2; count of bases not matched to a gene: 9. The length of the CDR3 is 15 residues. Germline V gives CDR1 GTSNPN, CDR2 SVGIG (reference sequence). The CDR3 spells CAWSRGGTGNQPQHF. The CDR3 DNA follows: TGTGCCTGGTCCAGGGGGGGGACAGGCAATCAGCCCCAGCATTTT.

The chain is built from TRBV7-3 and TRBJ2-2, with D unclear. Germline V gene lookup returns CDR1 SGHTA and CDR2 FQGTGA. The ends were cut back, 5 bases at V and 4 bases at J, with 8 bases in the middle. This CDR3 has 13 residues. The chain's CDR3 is CASSVTLTGELFF. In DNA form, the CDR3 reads TGTGCCAGCAGCGTTACCCTCACCGGGGAGCTGTTTTTT.

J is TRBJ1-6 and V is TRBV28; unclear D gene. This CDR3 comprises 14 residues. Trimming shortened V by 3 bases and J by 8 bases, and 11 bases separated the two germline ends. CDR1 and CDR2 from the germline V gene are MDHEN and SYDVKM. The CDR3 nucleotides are TGTGCCAGCAGTTTGGGCCGGTTTGATTCACCCCTCCACTTT. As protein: CASSLGRFDSPLHF. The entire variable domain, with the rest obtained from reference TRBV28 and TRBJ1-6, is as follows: DVKVTQSSRYLVKRTGEKVFLECVQDMDHENMFWYRQDPGLGLRLIYFSYDVKMKEKGDIPEGYSVSREKKERFSLILESASTNQTSMYLCASSLGRFDSPLHFGNGTRLTVT.

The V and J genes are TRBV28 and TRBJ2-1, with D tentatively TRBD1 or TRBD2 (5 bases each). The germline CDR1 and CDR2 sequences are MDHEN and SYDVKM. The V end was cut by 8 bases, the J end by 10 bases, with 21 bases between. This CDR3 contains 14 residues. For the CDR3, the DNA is TGTGCCAGCCACCGAAGTATGGGGCAGCGGGAGCAGTTCTTC. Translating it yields CASHRSMGQREQFF. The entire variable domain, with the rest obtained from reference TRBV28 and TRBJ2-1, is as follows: DVKVTQSSRYLVKRTGEKVFLECVQDMDHENMFWYRQDPGLGLRLIYFSYDVKMKEKGDIPEGYSVSREKKERFSLILESASTNQTSMYLCASHRSMGQREQFFGPGTRLTVL.

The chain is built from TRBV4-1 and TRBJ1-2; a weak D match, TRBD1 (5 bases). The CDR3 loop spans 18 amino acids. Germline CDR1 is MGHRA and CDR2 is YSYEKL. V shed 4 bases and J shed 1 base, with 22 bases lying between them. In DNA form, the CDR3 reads TGCGCCAGCAGCCGACAACCCTCTAGGGACGGATATAACTATGGCTACACCTTC. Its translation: CASSRQPSRDGYNYGYTF.

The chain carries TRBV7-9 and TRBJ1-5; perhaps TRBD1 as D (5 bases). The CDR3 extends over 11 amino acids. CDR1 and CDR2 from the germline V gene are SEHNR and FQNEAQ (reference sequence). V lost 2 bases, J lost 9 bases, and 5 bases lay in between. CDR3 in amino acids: CASSLRGPQHF. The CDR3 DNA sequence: TGTGCCAGCAGCTTAAGGGGGCCCCAGCATTTT. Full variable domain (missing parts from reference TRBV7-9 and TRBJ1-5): DTGVSQNPRHKITKRGQNVTFRCDPISEHNRLYWYRQTLGQGPEFLTYFQNEAQLEKSRLLSDRFSAERPKGSFSTLEIQRTEQGDSAMYLCASSLRGPQHFGDGTRLSIL.

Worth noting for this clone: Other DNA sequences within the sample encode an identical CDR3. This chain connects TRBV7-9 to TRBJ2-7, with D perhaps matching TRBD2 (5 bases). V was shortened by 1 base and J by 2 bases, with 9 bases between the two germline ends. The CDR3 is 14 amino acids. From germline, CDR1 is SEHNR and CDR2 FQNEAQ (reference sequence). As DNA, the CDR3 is TGTGCCAGCAGCTTAGGTGGACTGGCCTACGAGCAGTACTTC. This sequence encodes CASSLGGLAYEQYF.

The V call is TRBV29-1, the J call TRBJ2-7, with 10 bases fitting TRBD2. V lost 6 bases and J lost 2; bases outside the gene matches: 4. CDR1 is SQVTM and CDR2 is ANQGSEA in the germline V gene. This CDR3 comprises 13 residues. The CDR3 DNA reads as TGCAGCGTCAGCGGGAGGGCCACCTACGAGCAGTACTTC. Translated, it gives CSVSGRATYEQYF.

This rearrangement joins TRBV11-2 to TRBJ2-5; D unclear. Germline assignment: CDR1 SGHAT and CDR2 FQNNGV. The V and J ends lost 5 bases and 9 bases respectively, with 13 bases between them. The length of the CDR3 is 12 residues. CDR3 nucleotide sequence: TGTGCCAGCAGCCGGACCCCAGTTTCCCAGTACTTC. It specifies CASSRTPVSQYF.

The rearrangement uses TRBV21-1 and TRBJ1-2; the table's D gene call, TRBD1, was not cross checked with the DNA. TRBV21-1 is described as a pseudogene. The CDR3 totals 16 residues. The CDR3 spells CASSKALCQGNYGYTF. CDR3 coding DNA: TGTGCCAGCAGCAAAGCGCTTTGCCAGGGAAACTATGGCTACACCTTC.

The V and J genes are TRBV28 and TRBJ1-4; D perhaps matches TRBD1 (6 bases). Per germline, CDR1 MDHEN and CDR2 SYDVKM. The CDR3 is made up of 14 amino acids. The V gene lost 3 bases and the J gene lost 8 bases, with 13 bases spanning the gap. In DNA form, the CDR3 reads TGTGCCAGCAGTTTCGGGCAGGGGTTAGAAAAACTGTTTTTT. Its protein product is CASSFGQGLEKLFF.

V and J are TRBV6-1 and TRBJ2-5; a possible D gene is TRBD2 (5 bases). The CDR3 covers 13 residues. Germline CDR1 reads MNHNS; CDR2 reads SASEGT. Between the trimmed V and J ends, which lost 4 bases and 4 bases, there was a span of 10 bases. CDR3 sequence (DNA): TGTGCCAGCAGTGTTCTGGGAGTAGAGACCCAGTACTTC. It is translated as CASSVLGVETQYF.

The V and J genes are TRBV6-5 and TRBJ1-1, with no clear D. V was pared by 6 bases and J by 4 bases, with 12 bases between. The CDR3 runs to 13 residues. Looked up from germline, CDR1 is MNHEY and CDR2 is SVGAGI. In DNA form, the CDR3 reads TGTGCCAGCAGATCGGTGGTCGGCACTGAAGCTTTCTTT. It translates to CASRSVVGTEAFF.

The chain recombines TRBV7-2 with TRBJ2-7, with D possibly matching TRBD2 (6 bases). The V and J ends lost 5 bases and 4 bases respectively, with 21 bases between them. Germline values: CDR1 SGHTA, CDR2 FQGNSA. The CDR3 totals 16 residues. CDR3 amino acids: CASSLEGPTGAYEQYF. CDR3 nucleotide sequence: TGTGCCAGCAGCCTGGAGGGGCCAACCGGGGCTTACGAGCAGTACTTC.

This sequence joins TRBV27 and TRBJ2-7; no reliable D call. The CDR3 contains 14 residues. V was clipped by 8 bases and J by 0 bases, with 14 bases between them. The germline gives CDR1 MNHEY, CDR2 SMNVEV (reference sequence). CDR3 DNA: TGTGCCAGCGCCCTCGAGAAAAGCTCCTACGAGCAGTACTTC. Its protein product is CASALEKSSYEQYF.

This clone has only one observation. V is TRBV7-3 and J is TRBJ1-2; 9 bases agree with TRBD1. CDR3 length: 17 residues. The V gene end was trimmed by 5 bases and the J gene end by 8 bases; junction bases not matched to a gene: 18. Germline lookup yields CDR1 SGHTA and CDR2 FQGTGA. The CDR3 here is CASSPRTGDFRRGGYTF. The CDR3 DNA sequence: TGTGCCAGCAGCCCACGGACAGGGGACTTCCGCCGGGGAGGCTACACCTTC.

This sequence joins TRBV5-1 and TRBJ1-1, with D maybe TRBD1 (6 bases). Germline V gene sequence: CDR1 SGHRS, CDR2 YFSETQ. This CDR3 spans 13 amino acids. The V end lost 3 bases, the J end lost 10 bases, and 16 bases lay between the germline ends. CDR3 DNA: TGCGCCAGCAGCTCCGGGACATCCGGGAGAGCTTTCTTT. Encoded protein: CASSSGTSGRAFF.